This is a list of T cell receptor beta chains from one sample in a study of cytotoxic CD8 clonotypes in ibrutinib-treated CLL. Sequencing used immunoSEQ multiplex PCR; TCRdb keeps in-frame clones, though not all of them. The top ten clones hold 6.5% to 8.5% of a sample with about 310,000 clones, almost 80% of them seen once. This material consisted of PBMCs, taken before ibrutinib treatment. These receptors all stem from a human donor with chronic lymphocytic leukemia. Each CDR3 is given with its conserved first and last residue. Each record gives: J gene, V gene, CDR3 length, D gene, clone size, CDR3 protein, CDR3 DNA. The D gene is left open where the match is weak. Clone size is stated in some rows and not others, as once, few, many or a class when expanded.

j_call: TRBJ2-5
v_call: TRBV28
cdr3_length: 14
d_call: TRBD1
clone_size: few
cdr3_aa: CASSDRDSQETQYF
cdr3_nt: TGTGCCAGCAGTGATAGGGACAGCCAAGAGACCCAGTACTTC

j_call: TRBJ2-1
v_call: TRBV5-4
cdr3_length: 16
d_call: TRBD2
clone_size: .
cdr3_aa: CASSLGWREAGNEQFF
cdr3_nt: TGTGCCAGCAGCCTTGGGTGGCGGGAGGCAGGCAATGAGCAGTTCTTC

j_call: TRBJ2-7
v_call: TRBV7-2
cdr3_length: 14
d_call: TRBD2
clone_size: .
cdr3_aa: CASSISGRGYEQYF
cdr3_nt: TGTGCCAGCAGCATTAGCGGGAGAGGGTACGAGCAGTACTTC

j_call: TRBJ1-2
v_call: TRBV6-1
cdr3_length: 14
d_call: .
clone_size: .
cdr3_aa: CASSEARNPYGYTF
cdr3_nt: TGTGCCAGCAGTGAAGCTCGGAACCCCTATGGCTACACCTTC

j_call: TRBJ2-7
v_call: TRBV30
cdr3_length: 11
d_call: .
clone_size: .
cdr3_aa: CAWSEKAKQYF
cdr3_nt: TGTGCCTGGAGTGAGAAAGCGAAGCAGTACTTC

j_call: TRBJ2-1
v_call: TRBV5-4
cdr3_length: 17
d_call: TRBD2
clone_size: .
cdr3_aa: CASSYRFLAGGSNEQFF
cdr3_nt: TGTGCCAGTAGCTATCGGTTTTTAGCGGGAGGGAGCAATGAGCAGTTCTTC

j_call: TRBJ2-7
v_call: TRBV4-1
cdr3_length: 15
d_call: .
clone_size: .
cdr3_aa: CASSQDRDTAYEQYF
cdr3_nt: TGCGCCAGCAGCCAAGACCGGGACACGGCCTACGAGCAGTACTTC

j_call: TRBJ2-2
v_call: TRBV29-1
cdr3_length: 14
d_call: TRBD2
clone_size: .
cdr3_aa: CSVLARGNTGELFF
cdr3_nt: TGCAGCGTACTAGCGAGAGGGAACACCGGGGAGCTGTTTTTT

j_call: TRBJ1-5
v_call: TRBV23-1
cdr3_length: 22
d_call: .
clone_size: .
cdr3_aa: CASNPPGRGRAGRGNSNQPQHF
cdr3_nt: TGCGCCAGCAATCCGCCGGGTAGGGGTCGGGCCGGTCGGGGAAATAGCAATCAGCCCCAGCATTTT

j_call: TRBJ1-1
v_call: TRBV9
cdr3_length: 13
d_call: .
clone_size: .
cdr3_aa: CASSVVGTSGAFF
cdr3_nt: TGTGCCAGCAGCGTAGTTGGAACTTCGGGAGCTTTCTTT

j_call: TRBJ1-5
v_call: TRBV5-6
cdr3_length: 17
d_call: .
clone_size: .
cdr3_aa: CASSSLSGEEGNQPQHF
cdr3_nt: TGTGCCAGCAGTTCTTTGTCGGGGGAAGAGGGAAATCAGCCCCAGCATTTT

j_call: TRBJ2-1
v_call: TRBV18
cdr3_length: 15
d_call: TRBD1
clone_size: once
cdr3_aa: CASSPLGQGYDEQFF
cdr3_nt: TGTGCCAGCTCACCACTGGGACAGGGGTATGATGAGCAGTTCTTC

j_call: TRBJ2-7
v_call: TRBV28
cdr3_length: 13
d_call: .
clone_size: .
cdr3_aa: CASLNTDRHEQYF
cdr3_nt: TGTGCCAGCCTGAATACGGATAGACACGAGCAGTACTTC

j_call: TRBJ2-3
v_call: TRBV7-3
cdr3_length: 13
d_call: .
clone_size: .
cdr3_aa: CASSLARRDTQYF
cdr3_nt: TGTGCCAGCAGCTTAGCTAGGAGAGATACGCAGTATTTT

j_call: TRBJ2-1
v_call: TRBV7-9
cdr3_length: 16
d_call: TRBD2
clone_size: .
cdr3_aa: CASSLILAGDINEQFF
cdr3_nt: TGTGCCAGCAGCTTAATCCTAGCGGGAGACATCAATGAGCAGTTCTTC

j_call: TRBJ2-7
v_call: TRBV27
cdr3_length: 14
d_call: TRBD2
clone_size: .
cdr3_aa: CASSTTGTSFEQYF
cdr3_nt: TGTGCCAGCAGTACGACCGGGACTAGTTTTGAGCAGTACTTC

j_call: TRBJ1-1
v_call: TRBV5-4
cdr3_length: 16
d_call: .
clone_size: .
cdr3_aa: CASSLPSGTFNTEAFF
cdr3_nt: TGTGCCAGCAGCTTGCCATCCGGGACGTTTAACACTGAAGCTTTCTTT

j_call: TRBJ2-1
v_call: TRBV19
cdr3_length: 15
d_call: TRBD2
clone_size: .
cdr3_aa: CASAKLADSYNEQFF
cdr3_nt: TGTGCCAGCGCGAAACTAGCGGACTCCTACAATGAGCAGTTCTTC

j_call: TRBJ2-1
v_call: TRBV27
cdr3_length: 14
d_call: TRBD2
clone_size: .
cdr3_aa: CASSFSGDRDEQFF
cdr3_nt: TGTGCCAGCAGTTTCAGCGGGGATAGAGATGAGCAGTTCTTC

j_call: TRBJ2-7
v_call: TRBV4-3
cdr3_length: 17
d_call: TRBD2
clone_size: .
cdr3_aa: CASSQGVAGRISWEQYF
cdr3_nt: TGCGCCAGCAGCCAAGGTGTAGCGGGAAGGATATCGTGGGAGCAGTACTTC

j_call: TRBJ1-2
v_call: TRBV7-4
cdr3_length: 15
d_call: .
clone_size: .
cdr3_aa: CASSIRDPKIHGYTF
cdr3_nt: TGTGCCAGCTCAATCCGGGACCCCAAGATTCATGGCTACACCTTC

j_call: TRBJ2-2
v_call: TRBV2
cdr3_length: 14
d_call: .
clone_size: .
cdr3_aa: CATNGMGNTGELFF
cdr3_nt: TGTGCCACCAACGGGATGGGGAACACCGGGGAGCTGTTTTTT

j_call: TRBJ2-2
v_call: TRBV5-1
cdr3_length: 15
d_call: .
clone_size: .
cdr3_aa: CASSLGETDAGELFF
cdr3_nt: TGCGCCAGCAGCTTGGGGGAGACGGACGCCGGGGAGCTGTTTTTT

j_call: TRBJ2-7
v_call: TRBV11-1
cdr3_length: 13
d_call: .
clone_size: .
cdr3_aa: CASSLGPSYEQYF
cdr3_nt: TGTGCCAGCAGCTTGGGACCCTCCTACGAGCAGTACTTC

j_call: TRBJ2-3
v_call: TRBV10-3
cdr3_length: 18
d_call: TRBD1
clone_size: .
cdr3_aa: CAISETPNRGVETDTQYF
cdr3_nt: TGTGCCATCAGTGAGACTCCAAACAGGGGGGTCGAGACAGATACGCAGTATTTT